This section outlines one T cell receptor (beta chain) sequence together with its context. The PCR contained 60 Vbeta and 13 Jbeta primers. Profiled with immunoSEQ multiplex PCR; TCRdb holds only in-frame clones, not every one. The sample holds 160,000 or so clones, around 74% seen once. In germline, CDR1 is SGHVS, CDR2 FNYEAQ. This CDR3 comprises 19 residues. The germline V and J ends were trimmed by 5 bases and 3 bases, with 27 bases remaining between them. This specimen belongs to a study of cytomegalovirus exposure and HLA in healthy donors. This receptor was taken from a female donor in good health and CMV-seronegative. Material for sequencing was PBMCs. The chain carries TRBV7-6 and TRBJ2-3; weak D call: TRBD2 (6 bases). In DNA, the CDR3 is TGTGCCAGCAGCCCGTGGACTATTTCTACCCCGCAAAGGACAGATACGCAGTATTTT. Its protein is CASSPWTISTPQRTDTQYF.